This T cell receptor (beta chain) was documented in a study of beta chain features in type 1 diabetes. Across the study: Sorted cells, some 110 million in number, were examined across all samples. Study outcomes and limitations: Patients with type 1 diabetes carried fewer insertions and had more deletions at their VDJ junctions. A moderate, significant TCRB CDR3 shortening appeared in type 1 diabetes across four CD4+ subsets. Overrepresentation of cells with high TCR expression could result from cDNA sequencing.

Comments on this clone: Antigen unknown.

The whole isolated RNA underwent reverse transcription, so sequencing captured expressed TCRB transcripts. Data came from immunoSEQ multiplex PCR; TCRdb stores just in-frame clones and leaves some out. The sample shows roughly 250,000 clones, 55% to 70% of them seen only once. Input material: naive CD4+ T cells from blood. The sequence came from a man in his thirties or forties in good health.

The CDR3 is CASSPPTGVLGEQFF. CDR3 nucleotides: TGTGCCAGCTCACCACCGACAGGGGTTTTGGGTGAGCAGTTCTTC. The chain employs TRBV18 and TRBJ2-1; 8 bases line up with TRBD1. Germline-derived CDR1 and CDR2 are KGHSH and LQKENI. J lost 9 bases, V lost 0 bases, and 7 bases had no gene match. The CDR3 length is 15 residues.